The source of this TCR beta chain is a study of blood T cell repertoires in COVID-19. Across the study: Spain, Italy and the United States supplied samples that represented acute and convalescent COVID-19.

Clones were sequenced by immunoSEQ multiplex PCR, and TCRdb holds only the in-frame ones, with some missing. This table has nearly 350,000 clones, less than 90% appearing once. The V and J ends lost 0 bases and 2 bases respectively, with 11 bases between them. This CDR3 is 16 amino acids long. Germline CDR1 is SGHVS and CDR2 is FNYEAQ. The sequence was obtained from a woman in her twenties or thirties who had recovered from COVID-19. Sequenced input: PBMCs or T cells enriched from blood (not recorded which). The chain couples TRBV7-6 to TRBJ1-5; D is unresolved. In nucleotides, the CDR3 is TGTGCCAGCAGCTTAGCGACGGGGTTTGGCAATCAGCCCCAGCATTTT. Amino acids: CASSLATGFGNQPQHF.